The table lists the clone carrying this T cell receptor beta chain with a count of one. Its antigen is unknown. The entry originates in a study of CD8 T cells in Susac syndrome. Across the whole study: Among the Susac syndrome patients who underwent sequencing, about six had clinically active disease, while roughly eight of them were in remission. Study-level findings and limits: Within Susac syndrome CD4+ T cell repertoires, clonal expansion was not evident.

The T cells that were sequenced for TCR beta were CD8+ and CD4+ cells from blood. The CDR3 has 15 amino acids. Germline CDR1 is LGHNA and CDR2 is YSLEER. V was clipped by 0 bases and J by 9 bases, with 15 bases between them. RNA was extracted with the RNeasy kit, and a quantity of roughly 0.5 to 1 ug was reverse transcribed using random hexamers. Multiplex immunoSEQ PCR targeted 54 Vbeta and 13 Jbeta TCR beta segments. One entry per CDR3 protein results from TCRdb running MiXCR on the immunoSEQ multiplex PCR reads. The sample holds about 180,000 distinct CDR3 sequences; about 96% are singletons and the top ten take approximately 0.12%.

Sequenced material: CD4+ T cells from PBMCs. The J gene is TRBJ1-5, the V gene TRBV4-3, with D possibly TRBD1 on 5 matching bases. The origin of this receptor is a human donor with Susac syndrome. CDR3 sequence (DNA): TGCGCCAGCAGCCAAGAAGCCCAGGGCCTCCGGCCCCAGCATTTT. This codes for CASSQEAQGLRPQHF.